The 26 T cell receptor beta chains below come from one sample, sequenced in a study of T cells after yellow fever vaccination (dated by TCRdb to about 2019). Receptors were amplified or captured by 5' RACE. For sequencing, an Illumina HiSeq 2500 was employed. TCRdb reworked the public reads: Q25 trimming with fastp, MiXCR clone assembly, productive beta chains retained. Identical CDR3 protein sequences are pooled into one entry, listed with their most common genes and DNA. The sample has around 310,000 distinct CDR3 sequences on record, 8.5% to 10% of them singletons. The leading ten clones occupy roughly 17% of the sample. The treatment or condition label, as the study defines it: live attenuated yellow fever vaccine strain. The starting material was PBMCs, obtained on the day of the first yellow fever vaccination. These receptors came from a man younger than 35 who received the YFV17D yellow fever vaccine.

This clonotype has a handful of counts. This chain links TRBV23-1 with TRBJ2-5, with D maybe TRBD1 (5 bases). TRBV23-1 is treated as an ORF (open reading frame) with a function not yet certain. This CDR3 is 15 amino acids long. V lost 6 bases and J lost 4, with 18 bases in between. This chain's CDR3 is CASRQQQGQAETQYF. Here the CDR3 DNA reads TGCGCCAGCAGGCAGCAGCAGGGCCAAGCAGAGACCCAGTACTTC.

The chain combines TRBV4-2 with TRBJ1-3, with unresolved D. Germline V gives CDR1 LGHNA, CDR2 YNFKEQ. CDR3 length: 16 amino acids. V was cut by 0 bases and J by 4 bases, with 13 bases left in between. The CDR3 DNA is TGTGCCAGCAGCCAAGATACGGCGTCTGGGGGAAACACCATATATTTT. Translated, it gives CASSQDTASGGNTIYF.

This clonotype was counted only a few times. The chain is built from TRBV20-1 and TRBJ2-5; D unresolved. Trimming pared 0 bases from V and 2 bases from J, leaving 13 bases between. This CDR3 region has 15 residues. CDR1 is DFQATT, CDR2 SNEGSKA, per germline (reference sequence). The CDR3 protein is CSARDRSSVQETQYF. Here the CDR3 DNA reads TGCAGTGCTAGAGATAGGTCGTCAGTTCAAGAGACCCAGTACTTC.

This clonotype has ten or more counts. The rearrangement joins TRBV7-6 to TRBJ1-2, with no clear D. The V gene's germline CDR1 is SGHVS and CDR2 FNYEAQ. Trimming stripped 8 bases from V and 5 bases from J, with 9 bases between. The CDR3 length is 11 residues. CDR3 protein: CASSAGYGYTF. The CDR3, as DNA: TGTGCCAGCTCGGCTGGGTATGGCTACACCTTC. Full variable domain (missing parts from reference TRBV7-6 and TRBJ1-2): GAGVSQSPRYKVTKRGQDVALRCDPISGHVSLYWYRQALGQGPEFLTYFNYEAQQDKSGLPNDRFSAERPEGSISTLTIQRTEQRDSAMYRCASSAGYGYTFGSGTRLTVV.

This clonotype was seen a handful of times. This sequence joins TRBV20-1 and TRBJ2-1, with 8 bases identical to TRBD2. V was clipped by 2 bases and J by 7 bases; unmatched bases: 10. This CDR3 spans 15 amino acids. Germline V CDR1 and CDR2: DFQATT, SNEGSKA (reference sequence). CDR3 nucleotide sequence: TGCAGTGCTAGACCGCCGGGACTAGGGAATAATGAGCAGTTCTTC. This translates into CSARPPGLGNNEQFF.

The V call is TRBV27, the J call TRBJ1-2; D is uncertain. CDR3 length: 14 residues. V lost 2 bases to trimming and J lost 0 bases, with 7 bases between them. CDR1 and CDR2 from the germline V gene are MNHEY and SMNVEV (reference sequence). The CDR3 is CASSLRGPNYGYTF. The CDR3 DNA is TGTGCCAGCAGTTTACGCGGCCCTAACTATGGCTACACCTTC.

In regard to this clonotype: At one boundary the junction diverges from the germline segment, which might be a read error. CDR3 sequence: CASSSPRGIKDYGYTF. The CDR3 DNA reads as TGTGCCAGCAGCTCGCCGCGTGGGATTAAGGACTACGGCTACACCTTC. The chain uses TRBV7-2 and TRBJ1-2; the D is unclear. Germline loops: CDR1 SGHTA, CDR2 FQGNSA. CDR3 length equals 16 residues.

This chain uses TRBV11-2 with TRBJ2-7; 10 nucleotides agree with TRBD2. Per germline, CDR1 SGHAT and CDR2 FQNNGV. The trim removed 2 bases at V and 3 bases at J, leaving 7 bases unmatched. This CDR3 is 16 amino acids long. The CDR3 loop is CASSLNSGGFFYEQYF. In DNA, the CDR3 is TGTGCCAGCAGCTTAAATAGCGGGGGGTTTTTCTACGAGCAGTACTTC.

The chain is built from TRBV7-9 and TRBJ1-1; 9 positions match TRBD1. Unmatched junction bases numbered 8, after V lost 5 bases and J lost 4 bases. The CDR3 has 15 residues. Germline V lookup: CDR1 SEHNR, CDR2 FQNEAQ (reference sequence). CDR3 DNA: TGTGCCAGCAGCGATAACAGGGGGCTGAGCACTGAAGCTTTCTTT. Its translation: CASSDNRGLSTEAFF. The variable domain in full, completed from reference TRBV7-9 and TRBJ1-1, reads DTGVSQNPRHKITKRGQNVTFRCDPISEHNRLYWYRQTLGQGPEFLTYFQNEAQLEKSRLLSDRFSAERPKGSFSTLEIQRTEQGDSAMYLCASSDNRGLSTEAFFGQGTRLTVV.

This clonotype was seen only a few times. The V gene is TRBV6-5, the J gene TRBJ1-2, with D unresolved. Germline loops: CDR1 MNHEY, CDR2 SVGAGI. The V and J ends lost 0 bases and 2 bases respectively, with 4 bases between them. The CDR3 consists of 13 residues. The CDR3 DNA is TGTGCCAGCAGTTACTCGGGGAACTATGGCTACACCTTC. Translation gives CASSYSGNYGYTF.

This clonotype was observed a handful of times. The chain employs TRBV20-1 and TRBJ2-2, with TRBD1 matching over 7 bases. With V trimmed by 2 bases and J by 2 bases, 8 bases remained unmatched. Looked up from germline, CDR1 is DFQATT and CDR2 is SNEGSKA (reference sequence). This CDR3 spans 16 amino acids. The CDR3 reads CSARKVTGINTGELFF. DNA of the CDR3: TGCAGTGCTAGAAAGGTGACAGGGATTAACACCGGGGAGCTGTTTTTT.

The chain recombines TRBV4-1 with TRBJ2-5; 14 bases are a match to TRBD2. Germline CDR1 MGHRA, CDR2 YSYEKL. Trimming at V came to 1 base and at J to 0 bases, leaving 10 bases not matched to a gene. The CDR3 length is 20 residues. As DNA, the CDR3 is TGCGCCAGCAGCCAAGTCCCTGGGGAGGGACTAGCGGGGGACCAAGAGACCCAGTACTTC. Protein: CASSQVPGEGLAGDQETQYF.

This clonotype appeared a few times. The V call is TRBV13, the J call TRBJ1-1, with a possible D match to TRBD1 (6 bases). CDR1 and CDR2 from the germline V gene are PRHDT and FYEKMQ (reference sequence). Trimming shortened V by 5 bases and J by 10 bases, and 20 bases separated the two germline ends. CDR3 size: 14 residues. This CDR3 reads CASSPPQGTARAFF. The CDR3 bases are TGTGCCAGCAGCCCCCCGCAGGGGACGGCGAGAGCTTTCTTT.

This clonotype was detected many times. The chain couples TRBV7-2 to TRBJ2-3; 7 nucleotides agree with TRBD2. Germline V gene sequence: CDR1 SGHTA, CDR2 FQGNSA. CDR3 length equals 16 residues. The V and J ends lost 3 bases and 8 bases, in that order; junction bases with no gene match: 14. CDR3 sequence (DNA): TGTGCCAGCAGCTTCACGAGCGGGACCGGGATAGGTACGCAGTATTTT. It encodes CASSFTSGTGIGTQYF.

The sample holds a few counts of this clonotype. The chain couples TRBV27 to TRBJ1-1, with D possibly matching TRBD1 (5 bases). Germline V CDR1 and CDR2: MNHEY, SMNVEV (reference sequence). Trimming took 5 bases from V and 1 from J, leaving 23 bases between them. This CDR3 comprises 18 residues. The CDR3 DNA is TGTGCCAGCAGTACCCCATGGGCAGGGTCAGGCCCGAACACTGAAGCTTTCTTT. Residues: CASSTPWAGSGPNTEAFF.

This clonotype came up a few times. J is TRBJ2-3 and V is TRBV7-8, with D possibly matching TRBD2 (6 bases). Germline values: CDR1 SGHVS, CDR2 FQNEAQ. With 8 bases removed from V and 1 base from J, the gap between germline ends came to 19 bases. This CDR3 has 16 amino acids. CDR3 nucleotide sequence: TGTGCCAGCGCACGGGGGAGGATACCGGGCACAGATACGCAGTATTTT. This encodes CASARGRIPGTDTQYF.

This clonotype appeared a few times. This sequence joins TRBV5-1 and TRBJ2-3; D not certain. V lost 2 bases, J lost 1 base, and 8 bases lay in between. Germline loops: CDR1 SGHRS, CDR2 YFSETQ. The CDR3 is 14 amino acids. The CDR3 spells CASSFGSRTDTQYF. The DNA of the CDR3 is TGCGCCAGCAGCTTCGGCTCGCGCACAGATACGCAGTATTTT.

V and J are TRBV7-2 and TRBJ2-1; a weak D match, TRBD1 (5 bases). Trimming cost V 5 bases and J 4 bases, with 12 bases left between them. Germline V gene sequence: CDR1 SGHTA, CDR2 FQGNSA. The CDR3 totals 14 residues. The CDR3 DNA follows: TGTGCCAGCAGCACGGCAGGGATTTACAATGAGCAGTTCTTC. It is translated as CASSTAGIYNEQFF.

The gene calls are TRBV25-1 and TRBJ2-5; D ambiguous. V lost 2 bases, J lost 0 bases, and 10 bases lay in between. The CDR3 loop spans 15 amino acids. Per the germline V gene, CDR1 is MGHDK and CDR2 is SYGVNS. The CDR3 protein is CASSEGMRYQETQYF. The CDR3 DNA reads TGTGCCAGCAGTGAAGGGATGAGGTACCAAGAGACCCAGTACTTC.

The chain has TRBV4-1 and TRBJ1-5, with TRBD1 as a possible D gene (5 bases). Germline-derived CDR1 and CDR2 are MGHRA and YSYEKL. The CDR3 is 15 amino acids. V was clipped by 0 bases and J by 4 bases, with 10 bases between them. The CDR3 coding sequence is TGCGCCAGCAGCCAAGACTCAGGGCGTAATCAGCCCCAGCATTTT. It translates to CASSQDSGRNQPQHF.

This clonotype has a handful of counts. The chain carries TRBV6-1 and TRBJ2-7; D may be TRBD1 (5 bases). The germline V and J ends were trimmed by 6 bases and 2 bases, with 11 bases remaining between them. Germline lookup yields CDR1 MNHNS and CDR2 SASEGT. This CDR3 region has 13 residues. CDR3 protein: CASRSDIAYEQYF. Here the CDR3 DNA reads TGTGCCAGCAGATCGGACATAGCCTACGAGCAGTACTTC.

V and J are TRBV20-1 and TRBJ2-3, with D perhaps TRBD2 (6 bases). This CDR3 comprises 15 residues. The ends were cut back, 6 bases at V and 6 bases at J, with 22 bases in the middle. Germline V lookup: CDR1 DFQATT, CDR2 SNEGSKA (reference sequence). The CDR3 reads CSAITRSGSVDTQYF. Here the CDR3 DNA reads TGCAGTGCAATTACTAGATCCGGGAGTGTGGATACGCAGTATTTT.

The chain joins TRBV6-1 to TRBJ2-7; D tentatively fits TRBD1 or TRBD2 (6 bases each). Deletions cut 7 bases from V and 0 bases from J, with 10 bases between. CDR1 is MNHNS, CDR2 SASEGT, per germline. The CDR3 totals 13 residues. CDR3 loop: CASTRGPSYEQYF. The CDR3 DNA sequence: TGTGCCAGCACCCGGGGGCCCTCCTACGAGCAGTACTTC.

The gene calls are TRBV12-5 and TRBJ1-2, with TRBD1 matching over 7 bases. This CDR3 comprises 15 residues. Germline trimming cut 0 bases from V and 8 bases from J; bases unmatched to any gene: 9. Germline-derived CDR1 and CDR2 are LGHNT and FRNRAP. The CDR3 DNA reads TGTGCTAGTGGTTTGGTAGAGGGGGCCTCGGGGGGCTACACCTTC. The encoded protein is CASGLVEGASGGYTF. The variable domain in full, with the rest retrieved from reference TRBV12-5 and TRBJ1-2, is DARVTQTPRHKVTEMGQEVTMRCQPILGHNTVFWYRQTMMQGLELLAYFRNRAPLDDSGMPKDRFSAEMPDATLATLKIQPSEPRDSAVYFCASGLVEGASGGYTFGSGTRLTVV.

V gene TRBV6-1 combines with J gene TRBJ1-5; possibly TRBD1 for D (6 bases). Germline CDR1 is MNHNS and CDR2 is SASEGT. V lost 5 bases and J lost 0, with 11 bases in between. The CDR3 has 15 residues. In nucleotides, the CDR3 is TGTGCCAGCAGTCCAGGACAGTTTAGCAATCAGCCCCAGCATTTT. It codes for CASSPGQFSNQPQHF.

This clonotype turned up a few times. The genes are TRBV11-3 and TRBJ2-5; TRBD2 is a possible D gene (6 bases). Trimming removed 5 bases at V and 5 bases at J, with 18 bases between. Germline CDR1 is SGHNT and CDR2 is YENEEA. The CDR3 is 15 amino acids. The CDR3 is CASSPNQGGGETQYF. CDR3 in DNA: TGTGCCAGCAGCCCAAACCAGGGAGGTGGGGAGACCCAGTACTTC.